The 14 T cell receptor beta chains listed next were all sequenced from one sample in a study of early T cells in non-severe SARS-CoV-2 infection. TCRdb processed the 5' RACE reads anew with MiXCR; each CDR3 protein has one entry. The repertoire has about 98,000 distinct CDR3 sequences, over 13% of them found once; the top ten carry roughly 7%. Sequenced sample: whole blood. The receptors shown here come from an adult who was a healthcare worker with PCR-confirmed SARS-CoV-2 infection or an uninfected control (not recorded which).

This sequence joins TRBV28 and TRBJ2-7; TRBD1 might be the D (6 bases). The germline V gene encodes CDR1 MDHEN and CDR2 SYDVKM. The CDR3 loop spans 12 amino acids. Trimming removed 11 bases at V and 3 bases at J, with 14 bases between. For the CDR3, the DNA is TGTGCCGGTTCGGACAGCCGCTACGAGCAGTACTTC. This codes for CAGSDSRYEQYF. Together with reference TRBV28 and TRBJ2-7, the CDR3 gives the full variable domain: DVKVTQSSRYLVKRTGEKVFLECVQDMDHENMFWYRQDPGLGLRLIYFSYDVKMKEKGDIPEGYSVSREKKERFSLILESASTNQTSMYLCAGSDSRYEQYFGPGTRLTVT.

The CDR3: CASSLGPGNTIYF. CDR3 DNA: TGCGCCAGCAGCTTGGGCCCTGGAAACACCATATATTTT. The genes are TRBV5-1 and TRBJ1-3; no firm D call. This CDR3 has 13 amino acids. The germline gives CDR1 SGHRS, CDR2 YFSETQ. Deletions cut 0 bases from V and 2 bases from J, with 3 bases between.

In this sample, this clonotype turned up a few times. This chain uses TRBV27 with TRBJ1-1; D ambiguous. This CDR3 has 12 residues. Germline-derived CDR1 and CDR2 are MNHEY and SMNVEV (reference sequence). V was trimmed by 8 bases and J by 5 bases, leaving 12 bases between them. The CDR3 nucleotides read TGTGCCAGCCGTAGGGCAACGACTGAAGCTTTCTTT. Its protein is CASRRATTEAFF.

In DNA form, the CDR3 reads TGTGCCTGGAGTGTGAGGCAGGGAAGAATTGAGCAGTTCTTC. This gives the protein CAWSVRQGRIEQFF. The chain uses TRBV30 and TRBJ2-1; the D gene is possibly TRBD1 (5 bases). The ends were cut back, 0 bases at V and 9 bases at J, with 15 bases in the middle. The CDR3 sequence is 14 residues long. Germline V gene sequence: CDR1 GTSNPN, CDR2 SVGIG (reference sequence). Variable domain in full (rest from reference TRBV30 and TRBJ2-1): SQTIHQWPATLVQPVGSPLSLECTVEGTSNPNLYWYRQAAGRGLQLLFYSVGIGQISSEVPQNLSASRPQDRQFILSSKKLLLSDSGFYLCAWSVRQGRIEQFFGPGTRLTVL.

This clonotype was observed a handful of times. The rearrangement links TRBV29-1 to TRBJ2-1; 11 bases align to TRBD2. CDR1 is SQVTM, CDR2 ANQGSEA, per germline. Losses at the gene ends were 5 bases for V and 0 bases for J; bases not matched to a gene: 6. The CDR3 is 16 amino acids. The CDR3: CSVKGLAGSSYNEQFF. In nucleotides, the CDR3 is TGCAGCGTTAAAGGACTAGCGGGTAGCTCCTACAATGAGCAGTTCTTC.

The chain employs TRBV9 and TRBJ2-5; 9 nucleotides align to TRBD2. Germline CDR1 SGDLS, CDR2 YYNGEE. CDR3 length equals 16 residues. Trimming took 1 base from V and 1 from J; bases not matched to a gene: 5. CDR3 DNA sequence: TGTGCCAGCAGCGTAAAAGCGGGAGGACGCCAAGAGACCCAGTACTTC. It codes for CASSVKAGGRQETQYF.

This clonotype was seen at least ten times. The V and J genes are TRBV5-5 and TRBJ2-1, with TRBD2 identical over 12 bases. CDR1 is SGHKS, CDR2 YYEKEE, per germline (reference sequence). V was clipped by 4 bases and J by 10 bases; unmatched bases: 9. The CDR3 covers 15 residues. CDR3 DNA: TGTGCCAGCAGCCTAAGACTAGCGGGAGAGCAGGAGCAGTTCTTC. It specifies CASSLRLAGEQEQFF. Looking up the rest from reference TRBV5-5 and TRBJ2-1 gives the full variable domain: DAGVTQSPTHLIKTRGQQVTLRCSPISGHKSVSWYQQVLGQGPQFIFQYYEKEERGRGNFPDRFSARQFPNYSSELNVNALLLGDSALYLCASSLRLAGEQEQFFGPGTRLTVL.

This clonotype came up many times. V is TRBV4-2 and J is TRBJ2-4; TRBD2 matches at 11 bases. The CDR3 consists of 16 residues. J was trimmed by 8 bases and V by 3 bases; bases with no gene match: 9. From germline, CDR1 is LGHNA and CDR2 YNFKEQ. CDR3 amino acids: CASSHGLAGGVDIQYF. Written as DNA, the CDR3 is TGTGCCAGCAGCCATGGCCTAGCGGGAGGCGTGGACATTCAGTACTTC.

The rearrangement links TRBV20-1 to TRBJ2-2; 8 bases are a match to TRBD2. Trimming at V came to 1 base and at J to 4 bases, leaving 2 bases not matched to a gene. This CDR3 is 14 amino acids long. Germline V gene data show CDR1 as DFQATT and CDR2 as SNEGSKA (reference sequence). CDR3 sequence (DNA): TGCAGTGCTAGAGTAGCGGGGCTCACCGGGGAGCTGTTTTTT. Translation gives CSARVAGLTGELFF.

This clonotype was observed many times. The gene calls are TRBV6-5 and TRBJ2-1; 7 bases align to TRBD2. Germline V CDR1 and CDR2: MNHEY, SVGAGI. The CDR3 length is 15 residues. V trimming: 6 bases; J trimming: 5 bases; junction bases outside the gene matches: 10. The CDR3 DNA reads TGTGCCAGCAGCCGCTCCGGGGGGAGCCACAATGAGCAGTTCTTC. Translating it yields CASSRSGGSHNEQFF.

This clonotype was observed a few times. The V and J genes are TRBV28 and TRBJ2-7; D is possibly TRBD1 or TRBD2 (6 bases each). The CDR3 runs to 15 residues. V gave up 6 bases and J gave up 3 bases, with 18 bases separating them. Germline values: CDR1 MDHEN, CDR2 SYDVKM. CDR3 sequence (DNA): TGTGCCAGCAGCCGGATGGGGGGCCCCCACTACGAGCAGTACTTC. Protein sequence: CASSRMGGPHYEQYF. Variable domain in full (rest from reference TRBV28 and TRBJ2-7): DVKVTQSSRYLVKRTGEKVFLECVQDMDHENMFWYRQDPGLGLRLIYFSYDVKMKEKGDIPEGYSVSREKKERFSLILESASTNQTSMYLCASSRMGGPHYEQYFGPGTRLTVT.

The chain couples TRBV4-2 to TRBJ2-7; no clear D. The germline V and J ends were trimmed by 4 bases and 2 bases, with 15 bases remaining between them. Germline CDR1 is LGHNA and CDR2 is YNFKEQ. The CDR3 is made up of 15 amino acids. The CDR3 here is CASSPKGLVTYEQYF. The DNA of the CDR3 is TGTGCCAGCAGCCCGAAAGGGCTAGTTACCTACGAGCAGTACTTC.

J is TRBJ1-5 and V is TRBV2; no definite D call. Trimming cost V 6 bases and J 1 base, with 16 bases left between them. The V gene's germline CDR1 is SNHLY and CDR2 FYNNEI. The CDR3 extends over 16 amino acids. CDR3: CASSQLRGGSNQPQHF. CDR3 DNA sequence: TGTGCCAGCAGCCAACTCCGGGGAGGGAGCAATCAGCCCCAGCATTTT.

The chain combines TRBV16 with TRBJ1-6; 7 bases align to TRBD1. Looked up from germline, CDR1 is KGHSY and CDR2 is FQNENV. This CDR3 spans 16 amino acids. Unmatched junction bases numbered 5, after V lost 0 bases and J lost 6 bases. The CDR3, as DNA: TGTGCCAGCAGCCAATCCTGGGGACAGTTTAATTCACCCCTCCACTTT. Translating it yields CASSQSWGQFNSPLHF.